This T cell receptor (beta chain) was retrieved from a study of T cell repertoires in cytomegalovirus infection. Whole-study context: Public TCR beta signatures were indicative of both CMV infection and a matching HLA type.

Whole-study findings and limits: Cumulative frequency of public TCR beta families picked out carriers of CMV plus the relevant HLA. The study found HLA-C-restricted CMV-specific TCR beta clonotypes dominating the ex vivo response.

This CDR3 has 13 residues. Germline V gives CDR1 MNHEY, CDR2 SVGEGT. The germline V and J ends were trimmed by 7 bases and 5 bases, with 14 bases remaining between them. TCRdb itself ran the reads through MiXCR, one entry per CDR3 protein. The sample has some 300,000 distinct CDR3 sequences; roughly 9.3% are singletons. This clonotype occurred many times. Its antigen is as yet unknown. This TCR derives from a human donor in good health (CMV status not recorded). Some clones in this sample may be carry-over from other donors' samples. V and J are TRBV6-2 or TRBV6-3 and TRBJ2-5; TRBD2 is a possible D gene (6 bases). The sample taken for sequencing was PBMCs. CDR3: CASTEAGRETQYF. The CDR3 coding sequence is TGTGCCAGCACCGAGGCGGGGAGGGAGACCCAGTACTTC.